Presented here are 26 T cell receptor beta chains from one specimen sequenced in a study of blood T cell repertoires in COVID-19. Only in-frame clones appear in the TCRdb table, and some are missing; sequencing was by immunoSEQ multiplex PCR. This table has 200,000 to 250,000 clones, 82% appearing once. Material for sequencing was peripheral blood. Receptors originate from a woman aged 80 or older with acute or convalescent COVID-19.

This clone came up a few times. CDR3 loop: CASSGGTGPYEQYF. CDR3 DNA sequence: TGCGCCAGCAGCGGAGGGACCGGACCCTACGAGCAGTACTTC. This chain joins TRBV5-1 and TRBJ2-7; TRBD2 might be the D (6 bases). The CDR3 runs to 14 residues. CDR1 is SGHRS and CDR2 is YFSETQ in the germline V gene. V was shortened by 4 bases and J by 2 bases, with 13 bases between the two germline ends.

CDR3 sequence (DNA): TGTGCCAGCAGGTTAGAGAACACTGAAGCTTTCTTT. Amino acid sequence: CASRLENTEAFF. V gene TRBV6-5 combines with J gene TRBJ1-1; D is undetermined. The CDR3 extends over 12 amino acids. V was pared by 6 bases and J by 1 base, with 6 bases between. Germline V lookup: CDR1 MNHEY, CDR2 SVGAGI.

This sequence joins TRBV5-1 and TRBJ2-7; a weak D match, TRBD1 (6 bases). Trimming removed 2 bases from V and 4 bases from J, with 10 bases in between. The CDR3 is made up of 13 amino acids. Germline CDR1 reads SGHRS; CDR2 reads YFSETQ. CDR3 in amino acids: CASSFNRAYEQYF. The CDR3, as DNA: TGCGCCAGCAGCTTTAACAGGGCGTACGAGCAGTACTTC.

The chain combines TRBV5-1 with TRBJ1-2; 10 bases align to TRBD1. Germline V gene lookup returns CDR1 SGHRS and CDR2 YFSETQ. V was clipped by 4 bases and J by 3 bases; unmatched bases: 9. The CDR3 is 16 amino acids. Here the CDR3 DNA reads TGCGCCAGCAGCAGAACCGGGACAGGGGATTACTATGGCTACACCTTC. The encoded protein is CASSRTGTGDYYGYTF.

The sample holds one count of this clone. The chain is built from TRBV14 and TRBJ1-1; D is undetermined. Germline CDR1 SGHDN, CDR2 FVKESK. The CDR3 has 16 residues. The V and J ends lost 4 bases and 8 bases respectively, with 23 bases between them. The DNA for the CDR3 is TGTGCCAGCAGCCGGACTCAATTGAGGGATGGAGTCGAAGCTTTCTTT. This encodes CASSRTQLRDGVEAFF.

The CDR3 DNA reads TGTGCCAGTAGTAGAGGGCAGAGGGATTATTCACCCCTCCACTTT. It translates to CASSRGQRDYSPLHF. V is TRBV19 and J is TRBJ1-6; D remains ambiguous. The V and J ends lost 4 bases and 8 bases respectively, with 15 bases between them. Germline lookup yields CDR1 LNHDA and CDR2 SQIVND (reference sequence). This CDR3 has 15 residues.

V usage is TRBV6-1 and J usage is TRBJ1-2; D is unresolved. Trimming left V 1 base short and J 4 bases short, with 7 bases between. The V gene's germline CDR1 is MNHNS and CDR2 SASEGT. The CDR3 runs 13 residues. CDR3 DNA sequence: TGTGCCAGCAGTGAAGGAAACTTCTATGGCTACACCTTC. Translation: CASSEGNFYGYTF.

The rearrangement joins TRBV7-2 to TRBJ2-1; perhaps TRBD2 as D (5 bases). This CDR3 has 14 residues. CDR1 SGHTA and CDR2 FQGNSA come from the germline V gene. Trimming took 5 bases from V and 9 from J, leaving 17 bases between them. For the CDR3, the DNA is TGTGCCAGCAGCCCTGCGGGCCGTTGGGGTGAGCAGTTCTTC. Translation: CASSPAGRWGEQFF.

CDR3 loop: CASSTGGSSANYGYTF. Written as DNA, the CDR3 is TGTGCCAGCAGCACAGGGGGGAGCTCCGCTAACTATGGCTACACCTTC. V is TRBV21-1 and J is TRBJ1-2; the table calls TRBD1, which could not be checked here. TRBV21-1 has pseudogene status. This CDR3 is built from 16 residues.

The chain combines TRBV2 with TRBJ2-4, with a weak D call TRBD1 (7 bases). The CDR3 runs 19 residues. Germline loops: CDR1 SNHLY, CDR2 FYNNEI. V was shortened by 1 base and J by 1 base, with 20 bases between the two germline ends. The CDR3: CASSEVGGGAALAKNIQYF. CDR3 bases: TGTGCCAGCAGTGAAGTTGGAGGGGGCGCGGCCTTGGCCAAAAACATTCAGTACTTC.

The V and J genes are TRBV6-5 and TRBJ2-1; tentatively, D is TRBD2 (5 bases). CDR1 and CDR2 from the germline V gene are MNHEY and SVGAGI. CDR3 length: 13 amino acids. Trimming shortened V by 5 bases and J by 7 bases, and 12 bases separated the two germline ends. CDR3 sequence: CASSPDPGNEQFF. As DNA, the CDR3 is TGTGCCAGCAGTCCGGACCCGGGAAATGAGCAGTTCTTC.

This clone was observed a few times. The chain uses TRBV10-3 and TRBJ1-6; D is ambiguous. The CDR3 consists of 15 residues. V was pared by 3 bases and J by 0 bases, with 6 bases between. The germline V gene has CDR1 ENHRY and CDR2 SYGVKD. In DNA, the CDR3 is TGTGCCATCAGTGACGGGAGCTCCTATAATTCACCCCTCCACTTT. Residues: CAISDGSSYNSPLHF.

A few counts support this clone. This chain uses TRBV5-8 with TRBJ1-1; D gene uncertain. This CDR3 has 13 residues. Germline values: CDR1 SGHTS, CDR2 YDEGEE. The V end was cut by 2 bases, the J end by 1 base, with 6 bases between. The CDR3 nucleotides read TGTGCCAGCAGCTTAAACAAGAACACTGAAGCTTTCTTT. Its protein is CASSLNKNTEAFF. The whole variable domain, filled in from reference TRBV5-8 and TRBJ1-1, reads EAGVTQSPTHLIKTRGQQATLRCSPISGHTSVYWYQQALGLGLQFLLWYDEGEERNRGNFPPRFSGRQFPNYSSELNVNALELEDSALYLCASSLNKNTEAFFGQGTRLTVV.

This clone was counted once. J is TRBJ2-5 and V is TRBV29-1; no firm D call. Looked up from germline, CDR1 is SQVTM and CDR2 is ANQGSEA. This CDR3 spans 11 amino acids. V was cut by 6 bases and J by 2 bases, with 7 bases left in between. Written as DNA, the CDR3 is TGCAGCGTGGAGTTACAAGAGACCCAGTACTTC. This gives the protein CSVELQETQYF.

The V call is TRBV12-3 or TRBV12-4, the J call TRBJ2-1; D is ambiguous. V was cut by 1 base and J by 6 bases, with 7 bases left in between. The CDR3 runs 13 residues. Written as DNA, the CDR3 is TGTGCCAGCAGTTTAGGAAGAGGCAATGAGCAGTTCTTC. Protein: CASSLGRGNEQFF.

The genes are TRBV18 and TRBJ2-7; D may be TRBD2 (5 bases). The CDR3 covers 14 residues. Per the germline V gene, CDR1 is KGHSH and CDR2 is LQKENI. V was pared by 3 bases and J by 7 bases, with 16 bases between. In nucleotides, the CDR3 is TGTGCCAGCTCACCTCAGACCCTCACGGGGGAGCAGTACTTC. Protein sequence: CASSPQTLTGEQYF.

The rearrangement joins TRBV6-5 to TRBJ1-1; D is ambiguous. The CDR3 contains 11 residues. The V and J ends lost 0 bases and 10 bases respectively, with 6 bases between them. Germline V gene lookup returns CDR1 MNHEY and CDR2 SVGAGI. The CDR3 loop reads CASSYSGRAFF. CDR3 DNA: TGTGCCAGCAGTTACTCAGGGAGAGCTTTCTTT.

The CDR3 DNA is TGTGCCAGCAGCCACCTGGGGGACTTAAACACCATATATTTT. Protein sequence: CASSHLGDLNTIYF. The chain combines TRBV3-1 (or the pseudogene TRBV3-2) with TRBJ1-3, with D perhaps TRBD1 (5 bases). This CDR3 is 14 amino acids long. V lost 3 bases, J lost 6 bases, and 12 bases lay in between. Germline loops: CDR1 LGHDT, CDR2 YNNKEL (reference sequence).

The chain has TRBV5-1 and TRBJ2-1; D is possibly TRBD2 (5 bases). V shed 4 bases and J shed 3 bases, with 14 bases lying between them. Germline V gives CDR1 SGHRS, CDR2 YFSETQ. The CDR3 is 15 amino acids. The CDR3 loop reads CASSTEGDLYNEQFF. The CDR3 DNA reads as TGCGCCAGCAGCACCGAGGGCGACCTCTACAATGAGCAGTTCTTC.

J is TRBJ2-1 and V is TRBV4-2; TRBD2 agrees at 8 bases. The CDR3 length is 14 residues. The trim removed 0 bases at V and 9 bases at J, leaving 4 bases unmatched. Germline CDR1 reads LGHNA; CDR2 reads YNFKEQ. The CDR3 DNA sequence: TGTGCCAGCAGCCAAGACGGGACTAGTGGTGAGCAGTTCTTC. Translation: CASSQDGTSGEQFF.

The V and J genes are TRBV14 and TRBJ1-1; no clear D gene. The CDR3 sequence is 14 residues long. V lost 4 bases and J lost 1, with 10 bases in between. Per germline, CDR1 SGHDN and CDR2 FVKESK. This chain's CDR3 is CASSLFAGNTEAFF. The CDR3 nucleotides read TGTGCCAGCAGCCTGTTTGCGGGGAACACTGAAGCTTTCTTT. The complete variable domain, with remaining parts taken from reference TRBV14 and TRBJ1-1, reads EAGVTQFPSHSVIEKGQTVTLRCDPISGHDNLYWYRRVMGKEIKFLLHFVKESKQDESGMPNNRFLAERTGGTYSTLKVQPAELEDSGVYFCASSLFAGNTEAFFGQGTRLTVV.

V and J are TRBV5-5 and TRBJ2-3; no clear D. Germline assignment: CDR1 SGHKS and CDR2 YYEKEE (reference sequence). The V end was cut by 4 bases, the J end by 1 base, with 16 bases between. The CDR3 sequence is 16 residues long. CDR3 amino acids: CASSTLGPVGTDTQYF. The CDR3 DNA sequence: TGTGCCAGCAGCACCCTAGGCCCTGTGGGCACAGATACGCAGTATTTT. The whole variable domain, remainder taken from reference TRBV5-5 and TRBJ2-3, is DAGVTQSPTHLIKTRGQQVTLRCSPISGHKSVSWYQQVLGQGPQFIFQYYEKEERGRGNFPDRFSARQFPNYSSELNVNALLLGDSALYLCASSTLGPVGTDTQYFGPGTRLTVL.

CDR3 DNA: TGTGCCAGCAGCCTACAACAGGGTAGGGGAGAGACCCAGTACTTC. It yields the protein CASSLQQGRGETQYF. The chain couples TRBV9 to TRBJ2-5; a possible D gene is TRBD1 (6 bases). Per germline, CDR1 SGDLS and CDR2 YYNGEE. The V gene lost 4 bases and the J gene lost 4 bases, with 17 bases spanning the gap. There are 15 residues in the CDR3. Using reference TRBV9 and TRBJ2-5 for the parts outside the CDR3, the full variable domain is DSGVTQTPKHLITATGQRVTLRCSPRSGDLSVYWYQQSLDQGLQFLIQYYNGEERAKGNILERFSAQQFPDLHSELNLSSLELGDSALYFCASSLQQGRGETQYFGPGTRLLVL.

The rearrangement uses TRBV2 and TRBJ2-7, with 13 bases that match TRBD2. The CDR3 has 14 residues. Germline CDR1 SNHLY, CDR2 FYNNEI. Trimming took 8 bases from V and 6 from J; bases not matched to a gene: 7. The CDR3 coding sequence is TGTGCCAGCGGCGGACTAGCGGGGGCCTTCGAGCAGTACTTC. This codes for CASGGLAGAFEQYF.

In this sample, this clone turned up a few times. The CDR3 region is CASGLVGPGATEAFF. The CDR3 DNA reads as TGTGCTAGTGGTTTGGTAGGCCCAGGGGCCACTGAAGCTTTCTTT. The V gene is TRBV12-5, the J gene TRBJ1-1; D might be TRBD1 (6 bases). V was pared by 0 bases and J by 4 bases, with 12 bases between. Looked up from germline, CDR1 is LGHNT and CDR2 is FRNRAP. This CDR3 spans 15 amino acids.

This clone is a singleton in its sample. The rearrangement links TRBV5-4 to TRBJ1-3; 8 bases line up with TRBD1. The germline V gene has CDR1 SGHNT and CDR2 YYREEE (reference sequence). V lost 0 bases and J lost 2; bases outside the gene matches: 4. The CDR3 sequence is 16 residues long. For the CDR3, the DNA is TGTGCCAGCAGCTTGGGACAGGGGATAGCTGGAAACACCATATATTTT. It codes for CASSLGQGIAGNTIYF.